The rows below give T cell receptor beta chains drawn from one sample of a study of graft-versus-host responses after intestinal transplantation. Produced via immunoSEQ multiplex PCR; TCRdb's table is partial and in-frame only. The sample has approximately 100,000 clones, roughly 93% seen once; the top ten hold 1.2%. Which antigens these TCRs recognize remains unknown. Sequenced material: unstimulated CD8+ T cells sorted from spleen or lymph node cells, taken before intestinal transplant. These receptors were obtained from a human donor who received an intestinal transplant. The CDR3 runs from the conserved cysteine through the conserved F or W. The D gene is left open where the match is weak. A row's size may be missing; if present it is once, few, many or a size class.

j_gene | v_gene | d_gene | abundance | CDR3nt | CDR3aa
TRBJ1-1 | TRBV11-2 | . | . | TGTGCCAGCAGCTTATTGGAAGGGAACACTGAAGCTTTCTTT | CASSLLEGNTEAFF
TRBJ2-3 | TRBV28 | . | . | TGTGCCAGCAGTTTGGTGCCTAGCACAGATACGCAGTATTTT | CASSLVPSTDTQYF
TRBJ2-1 | TRBV7-9 | . | . | TGTGCCAGCACCCGCCGTGAGCAGTTCTTC | CASTRREQFF
TRBJ1-5 | TRBV11-2 | TRBD1 | . | TGTGCCAGCAGCTCCCGGGACAGGGGGCTTCAGCCCCAGCATTTT | CASSSRDRGLQPQHF
TRBJ1-1 | TRBV29-1 | TRBD1 | once | TGCAGCGTTGAACCGGGACAGGAGAACACTGAAGCTTTCTTT | CSVEPGQENTEAFF
TRBJ1-4 | TRBV6-5 | . | . | TGTGCCAGCAGTTACTCGAACAGGGAGGAAAAACTGTTTTTT | CASSYSNREEKLFF
TRBJ1-3 | TRBV19 | . | . | TGTGCCAGTAGTATGCGAATGGGGATGGGGTCTGGAAACACCATATATTTT | CASSMRMGMGSGNTIYF
TRBJ2-1 | TRBV27 | TRBD1 | . | TGTGCCAGCAGCCATGGGACAGGTTACAATGAGCAGTTCTTC | CASSHGTGYNEQFF
TRBJ1-2 | TRBV5-4 | TRBD1 | . | TGTGCCAGCAGCCAGATTGGACAGGCTGCCCTCTTCTATGGCTACACCTTC | CASSQIGQAALFYGYTF
TRBJ1-1 | TRBV6-1 | . | . | TGTGCCAGCAGTGCAGGCGGTGAAGCTTTCTTT | CASSAGGEAFF
TRBJ2-1 | TRBV29-1 | TRBD2 | . | TGCAGCGCTGGCGGGAGGGGGCGGGGGAGCAATGAGCAGTTCTTC | CSAGGRGRGSNEQFF
TRBJ1-5 | TRBV4-1 | . | few | TGCGCCAGCAGCCAACCACAGGAGAGGCAGCCCCAGCATTTT | CASSQPQERQPQHF
TRBJ2-7 | TRBV30 | . | . | TGTGCCTGGAGTGATCCAGGGAACGAGCAGTACTTC | CAWSDPGNEQYF
TRBJ1-2 | TRBV2 | . | . | TGTGCCGGACGAGGGGGCTATGGCTACACCTTC | CAGRGGYGYTF
TRBJ1-1 | TRBV10-2 | TRBD1 | . | TGCGCCAGCAGTGAACAGGGGATTGGTTACACGAGTGACACTGAAGCTTTCTTT | CASSEQGIGYTSDTEAFF
TRBJ1-3 | TRBV2 | . | . | TGTGCCAGCAGTGAAGATGCCTCTGGAAACACCATATATTTT | CASSEDASGNTIYF
TRBJ1-2 | TRBV2 | TRBD1 | . | TGTGCCTGCCTCAGCCTAGGACAGGTGGTGAGAGAGTATGGCTACACCTTC | CACLSLGQVVREYGYTF
TRBJ1-4 | TRBV30 | TRBD1 | . | TGTGCCTGGAGTGCGGGGACAGGGAGGGAAGGGGAACTGTTTTTT | CAWSAGTGREGELFF
TRBJ1-1 | TRBV6-5 | . | . | TGTGCCAGCAGGCTATATTTAGGGGACACTGAAGCTTTCTTT | CASRLYLGDTEAFF
TRBJ2-5 | TRBV20-1 | . | . | TGCAGTGCAAAAAAAGAGACCCAGTACTTC | CSAKKETQYF
TRBJ2-7 | TRBV19 | . | . | TGTGCCAGTAGTCCGTTTGGGGCGCCTAACTCCTACGAGCAGTACTTC | CASSPFGAPNSYEQYF
TRBJ2-7 | TRBV2 | . | . | TGTGCCAGCAGTGATCGAGGGTCCTACGAGCAGTACTTC | CASSDRGSYEQYF
TRBJ2-7 | TRBV5-6 | TRBD1 | . | TGTGCCAGCAGCTTCTTCAGGGGGCGGAACGAGCAGTACTTC | CASSFFRGRNEQYF
TRBJ2-3 | TRBV6-7 | . | . | TGTGCCAGCACCAAAGGGGTCACAGATACGCAGTATTTT | CASTKGVTDTQYF
TRBJ1-1 | TRBV9 | . | . | TGTGCCAGCAGCGGGAGCCATCTGAACTTT | CASSGSHLNF
TRBJ2-2 | TRBV29-1 | . | . | TGCAGCGTTATGCCGGGGACTGGGGAGCTGTTTTTT | CSVMPGTGELFF
TRBJ2-7 | TRBV7-9 | . | . | TGTGCCAGCAGCTCAAGTAACGAGCAGTACTTC | CASSSSNEQYF
TRBJ2-1 | TRBV7-9 | . | . | TGTGCCAGCAGTTTCAAGGATGAGCAGTTCTTC | CASSFKDEQFF
TRBJ1-1 | TRBV14 | TRBD1 | . | TGTGCCAGCAGCTTTCGGCCGGGACTACAAACAGGGGTTATGAACACTGAAGCTTTCTTT | CASSFRPGLQTGVMNTEAFF
TRBJ2-1 | TRBV27 | . | . | TGTGCCAGCAGTTTATCCGGACGTACTGAGCAGTTCTTC | CASSLSGRTEQFF
TRBJ2-1 | TRBV5-6 | . | . | TGTGCCAGTTCCCGCGAGGGCCTTGGGTACAATGAGCAGCTCTTC | CASSREGLGYNEQLF
TRBJ1-3 | TRBV27 | . | . | TGTGCCAGCAGTTTAGGTGGGCCAGGGTACGGAAACACCATATATTTT | CASSLGGPGYGNTIYF
TRBJ1-4 | TRBV28 | TRBD1 | . | TGTGCCAGCAGTTCCCGACAGGGGGCCGATGAAAAACTGTTTTTT | CASSSRQGADEKLFF
TRBJ2-5 | TRBV5-6 | TRBD2 | . | TGTGCCAGCAGCTTGACTAGCGGGGGGCCGAAGACCCAGTACTTC | CASSLTSGGPKTQYF
TRBJ2-1 | TRBV13 | TRBD2 | once | TGTGCCAGCAGCTTAGGTTTTTCGGGGGGGCATAATGAGCAGTTCTTC | CASSLGFSGGHNEQFF
TRBJ2-7 | TRBV4-1 | . | . | TGCGCCAGCAGCCAATCTAACGAGCAGTACTTC | CASSQSNEQYF
TRBJ2-2 | TRBV7-9 | TRBD2 | . | TGTGCCAGCAGCGACATAGCGGGGGTTAACACCGGGGAGCTGTTTTTT | CASSDIAGVNTGELFF
TRBJ2-7 | TRBV14 | . | . | TGTGCCAGCAGCCAAGCACTGAGCTCCTACGAGCAGTACTTC | CASSQALSSYEQYF
TRBJ2-7 | TRBV6-5 | . | . | TGTGCCAGCAGTTACTCGGAGCACCCGTCAGGGTACGAGCAGTACTTC | CASSYSEHPSGYEQYF
TRBJ1-1 | TRBV5-1 | TRBD1 | . | TGCGCCAGCAGCCTGCCGGACAGGGGGGGGACTGAAGCTTTCTTT | CASSLPDRGGTEAFF
TRBJ2-2 | TRBV5-4 | TRBD2 | once | TGTGCCAGCAGCAAGGCGGGGGGTCGCACCGGGGAGCTGTTTTTT | CASSKAGGRTGELFF
TRBJ1-5 | TRBV4-1 | TRBD1 | once | TGCGCCAGCAGCCAATGGGACGACAGGGGGCGACAGCCCCAGCATTTT | CASSQWDDRGRQPQHF
TRBJ2-5 | TRBV4-1 | . | . | TGCGCCAGCAGCCAAGCCGAAGCTGCCTATCAACAAGAGACCCAGTACTTC | CASSQAEAAYQQETQYF
TRBJ2-3 | TRBV4-1 | TRBD2 | . | TGCGCCAGCGGAGCGGGGGGGACCACAGATACGCAGTATTTT | CASGAGGTTDTQYF
TRBJ1-3 | TRBV29-1 | . | . | TGCAGCGGGGCAGAAGGAAACACCATATATTTT | CSGAEGNTIYF
TRBJ1-1 | TRBV27 | . | . | TGTGCCAGCAGTTCAGGGGAAGGTGGCACTGAAGCTTTCTTT | CASSSGEGGTEAFF
TRBJ2-7 | TRBV14 | . | once | TGTGCCAGCAGCCAAGGACTGACCTACGAGCAGTACTTC | CASSQGLTYEQYF
TRBJ1-1 | TRBV5-6 | TRBD1 | . | TGTGCCAGCAGCACGGGACAGGGTAGGACCGGGGGAGAAGCTTTCTTT | CASSTGQGRTGGEAFF
TRBJ1-2 | TRBV5-1 | . | few | TGCGCCAGCAGCTTGGGGTCTGGCTACACCTTC | CASSLGSGYTF
TRBJ1-1 | TRBV7-9 | . | . | TGTGCCAGCAGCTTAGTTCTGGGCAGCTACAAAGCTTTCTTT | CASSLVLGSYKAFF
TRBJ2-5 | TRBV9 | TRBD1 | . | TGTGCCAGCAGCCTAGGACAGGGGGCCTGGGAGACCCAGTACTTC | CASSLGQGAWETQYF
TRBJ2-1 | TRBV7-9 | . | . | TGTGCCAGCAGGACCGGGACATCATCCTACAATGAGCAGTTCTTC | CASRTGTSSYNEQFF
TRBJ1-2 | TRBV5-8 | . | . | TGTGCCAGCAGCCCTGAGACACCGCGCACCTCTAGACCCTCTAACTATGGCTACACCTTC | CASSPETPRTSRPSNYGYTF
TRBJ2-2 | TRBV5-6 | TRBD1 | . | TGTGCCAGCAGCTCTACAGGGGGGAACACCGGGGAGCTGTTTTTT | CASSSTGGNTGELFF
TRBJ2-5 | TRBV7-9 | . | . | TGTGCCAGCAGCTTAGTCGGGGCCCACGAGACCCAGTACTTC | CASSLVGAHETQYF
TRBJ2-7 | TRBV7-8 | TRBD2 | . | TGTGCCAGCAGCCGGACTAGCGGGGCTAACTCCTACGAGCAGTACTTC | CASSRTSGANSYEQYF
TRBJ2-7 | TRBV9 | . | . | TGTGCCAGCAGCGTTTCAGGGGACATAACCCCCTACGAGCAGTACTTC | CASSVSGDITPYEQYF